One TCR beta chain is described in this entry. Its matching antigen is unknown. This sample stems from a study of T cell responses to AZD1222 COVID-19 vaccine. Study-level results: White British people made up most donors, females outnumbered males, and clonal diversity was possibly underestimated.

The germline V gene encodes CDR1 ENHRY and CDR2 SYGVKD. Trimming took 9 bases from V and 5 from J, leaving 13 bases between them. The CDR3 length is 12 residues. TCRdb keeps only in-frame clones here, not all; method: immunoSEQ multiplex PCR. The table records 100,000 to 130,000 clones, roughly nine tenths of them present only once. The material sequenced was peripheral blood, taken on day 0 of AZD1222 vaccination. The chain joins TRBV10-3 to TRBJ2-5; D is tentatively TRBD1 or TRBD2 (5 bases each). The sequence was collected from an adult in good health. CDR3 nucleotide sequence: TGTGCCATAAGGGGTAGCGCTGAGACCCAGTACTTC. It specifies CAIRGSAETQYF.